These 4 T cell receptor beta chains originate from one sample sequenced in a study of T cells in women clearing cervical HPV infection (dated 2018 in TCRdb). Receptor libraries were prepared by the immunoSEQ multiplex PCR assay. TCRdb took this table from immuneACCESS and kept in-frame rearrangements with V and J called. Such tables lack part of the clones; where checked against another copy, unresolved V genes explain under half of the gap, and the rest is unexplained. The sample table holds under 40,000 clones. The top ten hold approximately 3.7% of the sample. The specimen was blood buffy coat. The receptors derive from a woman between 18 and 75 years old with a cervical HPV16 infection that either progressed to CIN3+ or cleared (not recorded which).

A remark on this clone: The read finishes 3 residues shy of the CDR3 end, and the germline J gene is used to complete it. The same CDR3 can be traced to other DNA sequences in this sample. The chain carries TRBV11-2 and TRBJ1-2; TRBD1 aligns across 8 bases. V was clipped by 3 bases and J by 3 bases; unmatched bases: 6. This CDR3 region has 15 residues. CDR1 and CDR2 from the germline V gene are SGHAT and FQNNGV. CDR3 bases read: TGTGCCAGCAGCTTCTCTTTGGACAGGGACTATGGC. Translation: CASSFSLDRDYG. The entire CDR3 is CASSFSLDRDYGYTF.

The CDR3 loop is CAGTSGRAGETQYF. The DNA read from the CDR3 is TGTGCCGGGACTAGCGGGAGGGCCGGAGAGACC. V and J are TRBV2 and TRBJ2-5; TRBD2 agrees at 16 bases. With the read ending 3 residues before the CDR3 end, the germline J gene is used to fill in that end. V was clipped by 11 bases and J by 4 bases; unmatched bases: 4. The V gene's germline CDR1 is SNHLY and CDR2 FYNNEI. CDR3 length equals 14 residues.

Worth noting for this clone: The CDR3 end falls 3 residues outside the read, so it is completed with the germline J gene. V and J are TRBV20-1 and TRBJ2-3; maybe TRBD2 (6 bases). The CDR3 is 14 residues long. CDR1 DFQATT and CDR2 SNEGSKA come from the germline V gene (reference sequence). V was cut by 3 bases and J by 6 bases, with 16 bases left in between. CDR3 sequence: CSASDTSSPDTQYF. CDR3 DNA (partial): TGCAGTGCTAGTGACACTAGCAGTCCGGATACG.

Worth noting for this clone: The CDR3 extends 3 residues past the end of the read, so its final part is completed from the germline J gene. J is TRBJ2-3 and V is TRBV7-3, with 8 bases identical to TRBD2. This CDR3 region has 14 residues. The germline V gene has CDR1 SGHTA and CDR2 FQGTGA. J lost 3 bases, V lost 1 base, and 0 bases had no gene match. CDR3 DNA, as far as it was read: TGTGCCAGCAGCTTAAGCGGGAGGACAGATACG. Residues: CASSLSGRTDT. The full CDR3 sequence reads CASSLSGRTDTQYF.